This T cell receptor (beta chain) was identified in a study of blood T cell repertoires in COVID-19 (dated by TCRdb to about 2020). The study in broad terms: Samples from collaborators originated in the United States, Italy and Spain and spanned both the acute and convalescent phases of COVID-19. The prospective study material was composed of cDNA or gDNA derived from T cells, B-cell-depleted T cells, or PBMCs. Subjects who had been exposed to COVID-19, were actively infected with it, or had recovered from it provided the deeply sampled blood TCRbeta repertoires that made up the dataset. The repertoires were released in a freely available public database meant as a resource for research on the immune response to SARS-CoV-2. The samples were drawn from two sources: the first 160 participants of the ongoing ImmuneRACE study, and 1,000 to 1,500 subjects contributed by 6 global collaborators. A de-identified subject ID, COVID-19 status, age in years and sex were almost always included in the sample metadata. Where available, HLA class I and class II types were taken from metadata supplied by the sample provider and were not determined by assay-based typing.

Based on the germline V gene, the CDR1 and CDR2 sequences are SGDLS and YYNGEE. The germline ends are 8 bases apart after V is trimmed by 3 bases and J by 1 base. Taken from cysteine to phenylalanine, the CDR3 has 14 residues. Only CDR3 DNA is held: 42 bases, read in frame from base 1. At one collaborating source in Seattle, patients were enrolled during active infection and were followed longitudinally through the course of disease. Whole blood was collected in K2EDTA tubes by collaborating institutions according to the institutions' own protocols. Collaborator samples were shipped for TCRbeta analysis as frozen whole blood, isolated PBMCs, or DNA extracted from either sample type. TCRbeta CDR3 regions were amplified from genomic DNA by means of the immunoSEQ Assay, a bias-controlled multiplex PCR. The original methods were these. Nucleated cell counts per sample were estimated from amplification of reference gene primers within the assay. To quantify the absolute abundance of each unique TCRbeta CDR3 rearrangement, sequence reads were collapsed and filtered. For each sample, productive Simpson clonality was calculated as the square root of Simpson's diversity index over productive rearrangements. Entries here come from immuneACCESS through TCRdb and include only in-frame sequences with V and J called. Some clones fail to appear in such tables; in the studies checked, an unresolved V gene covers under half of the shortfall, and the cause of the remainder is unknown. The V and J calls and clone size were taken over from that table, and D and trimming were inferred from the DNA. For this sample the table gives some 400,000 clones, of which 70% to 90% were detected only once. The ten top clones hold more than 9% of the sample.

For this clone: Its cognate antigen has yet to be identified. No base quality values were provided; no much bigger clone lies one nucleotide off.

The full study reports these points: Clinical and demographic metadata were provided uncurated, with the amount varying by source and participant.

The chain was built from TRBV9 and TRBJ1-3; the D gene cannot be resolved reliably. The sample comprised peripheral blood. The receptor comes from a young woman with COVID-19, enrolled during active disease. In nucleotides, the sequence is TGTGCCAGCAGCGGAGGCCCTTCTGGAAACACCATATATTTT. Protein translation: CASSGGPSGNTIYF.